This TCR beta chain stems from a study of shared clonotypes between healthy human individuals. Regarding the study as a whole: Generation of non-shared clonotypes was less probable than generation of clonotypes shared by all four donors. Of the naive CD4 clonotypes, around 4.8% were shared across several donors.

Splitting of each subset's genomic DNA was done evenly across several immunoSEQ plates. DNA at roughly 0.2 ug, tens of thousands of T cell genomes, went into sorted-subset replicate PCRs. The assay was immunoSEQ multiplex PCR, and TCRdb's table has in-frame clones only and misses some. The data contain more than 2 million clones, roughly 96% of them singletons. This CDR3 is built from 15 residues. Trimming shortened V by 1 base and J by 5 bases, and 15 bases separated the two germline ends. Germline lookup yields CDR1 SGHDT and CDR2 YYEEEE. A remark on this clone: Its antigen is not identified.

The V call is TRBV5-6, the J call TRBJ2-5; no reliable D call. Sequences were obtained from naive CD4+ T cells sorted from blood. As to subset: CD45RA+ positively selected. The sequence was obtained from a man aged 18 to 29 in good health. CDR3: CASSLRTPYGETQYF. DNA of the CDR3: TGTGCCAGCAGCTTGAGGACCCCCTACGGGGAGACCCAGTACTTC. The variable domain in full, completed from reference TRBV5-6 and TRBJ2-5, reads DAGVTQSPTHLIKTRGQQVTLRCSPKSGHDTVSWYQQALGQGPQFIFQYYEEEERQRGNFPDRFSGHQFPNYSSELNVNALLLGDSALYLCASSLRTPYGETQYFGPGTRLLVL.